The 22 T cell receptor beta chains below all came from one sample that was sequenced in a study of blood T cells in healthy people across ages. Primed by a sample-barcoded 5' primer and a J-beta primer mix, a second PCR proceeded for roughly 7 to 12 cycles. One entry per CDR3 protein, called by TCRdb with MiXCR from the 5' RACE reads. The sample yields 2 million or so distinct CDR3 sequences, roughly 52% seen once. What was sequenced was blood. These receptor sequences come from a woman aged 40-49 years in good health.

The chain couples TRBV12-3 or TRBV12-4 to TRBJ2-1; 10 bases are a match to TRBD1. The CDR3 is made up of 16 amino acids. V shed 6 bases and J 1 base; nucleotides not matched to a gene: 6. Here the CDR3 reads CASSPTGGPSYNEQFF. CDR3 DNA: TGTGCCAGCAGCCCGACAGGGGGCCCATCCTACAATGAGCAGTTCTTC.

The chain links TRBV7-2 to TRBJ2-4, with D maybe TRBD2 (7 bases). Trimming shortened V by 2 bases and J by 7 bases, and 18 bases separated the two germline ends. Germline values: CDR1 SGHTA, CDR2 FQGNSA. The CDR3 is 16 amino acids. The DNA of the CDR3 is TGTGCCAGCAGCTTACGAGGGGGGGACGGAGGGAACATTCAGTACTTC. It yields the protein CASSLRGGDGGNIQYF.

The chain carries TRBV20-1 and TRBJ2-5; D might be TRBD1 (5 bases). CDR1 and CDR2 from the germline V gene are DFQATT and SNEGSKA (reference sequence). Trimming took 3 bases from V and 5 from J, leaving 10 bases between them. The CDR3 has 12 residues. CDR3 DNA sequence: TGCAGTGCTAGTGCCAGGGTCGAGACCCAGTACTTC. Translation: CSASARVETQYF.

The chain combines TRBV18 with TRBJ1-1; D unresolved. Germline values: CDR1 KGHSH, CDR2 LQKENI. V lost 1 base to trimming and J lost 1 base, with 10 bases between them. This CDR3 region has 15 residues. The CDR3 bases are TGTGCCAGCTCACCACGGGAGATCGGGAACACTGAAGCTTTCTTT. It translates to CASSPREIGNTEAFF.

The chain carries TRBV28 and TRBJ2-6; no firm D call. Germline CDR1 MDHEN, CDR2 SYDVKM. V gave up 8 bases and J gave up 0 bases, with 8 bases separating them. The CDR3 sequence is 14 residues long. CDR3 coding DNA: TGTGCCAGCGGCAGAGCCTCTGGGGCCAACGTCCTGACTTTC. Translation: CASGRASGANVLTF.

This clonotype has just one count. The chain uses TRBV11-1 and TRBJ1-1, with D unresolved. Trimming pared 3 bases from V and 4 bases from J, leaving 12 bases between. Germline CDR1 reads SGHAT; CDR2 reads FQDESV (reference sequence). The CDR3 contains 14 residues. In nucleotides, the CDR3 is TGTGCCAGCAGCTTGGAACCTGTGAGCACTGAAGCTTTCTTT. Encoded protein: CASSLEPVSTEAFF.

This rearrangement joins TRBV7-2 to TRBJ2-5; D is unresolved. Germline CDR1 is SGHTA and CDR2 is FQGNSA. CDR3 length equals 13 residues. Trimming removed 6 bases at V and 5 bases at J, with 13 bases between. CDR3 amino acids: CASRPLRTETQYF. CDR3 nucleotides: TGTGCCAGCAGGCCACTCCGAACGGAGACCCAGTACTTC.

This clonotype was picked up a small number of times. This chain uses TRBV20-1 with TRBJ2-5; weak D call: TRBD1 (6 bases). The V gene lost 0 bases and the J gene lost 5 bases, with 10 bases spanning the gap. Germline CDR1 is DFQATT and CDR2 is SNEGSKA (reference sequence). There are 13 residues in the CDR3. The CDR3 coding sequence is TGCAGTGCTAGAGACACCCAGGGGGAGACCCAGTACTTC. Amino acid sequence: CSARDTQGETQYF.

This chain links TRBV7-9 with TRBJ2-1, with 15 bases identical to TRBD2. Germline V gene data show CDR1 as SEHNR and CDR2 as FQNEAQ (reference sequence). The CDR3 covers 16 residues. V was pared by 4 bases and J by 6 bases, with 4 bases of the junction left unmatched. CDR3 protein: CASSSGLAGGPNEQFF. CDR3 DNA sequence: TGTGCCAGCAGCTCCGGACTAGCGGGGGGGCCCAATGAGCAGTTCTTC.

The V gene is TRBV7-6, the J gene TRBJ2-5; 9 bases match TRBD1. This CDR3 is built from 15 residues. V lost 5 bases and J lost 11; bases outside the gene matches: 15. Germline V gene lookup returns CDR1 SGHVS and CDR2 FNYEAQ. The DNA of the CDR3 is TGTGCCAGCAGCCCGCAAAGGACAGGGGACAATGAGCAGTACTTC. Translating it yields CASSPQRTGDNEQYF.

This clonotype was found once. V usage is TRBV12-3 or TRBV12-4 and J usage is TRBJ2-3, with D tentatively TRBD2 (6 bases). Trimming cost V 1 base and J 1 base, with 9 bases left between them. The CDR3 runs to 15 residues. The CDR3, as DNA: TGTGCCAGCAGTTTAGTCCAGCGGGGCACAGATACGCAGTATTTT. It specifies CASSLVQRGTDTQYF.

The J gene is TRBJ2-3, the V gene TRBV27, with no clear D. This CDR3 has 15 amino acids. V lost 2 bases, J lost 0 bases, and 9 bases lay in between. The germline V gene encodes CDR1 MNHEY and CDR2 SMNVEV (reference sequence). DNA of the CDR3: TGTGCCAGCAGTTTAATGGGGATTAGCACAGATACGCAGTATTTT. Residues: CASSLMGISTDTQYF.

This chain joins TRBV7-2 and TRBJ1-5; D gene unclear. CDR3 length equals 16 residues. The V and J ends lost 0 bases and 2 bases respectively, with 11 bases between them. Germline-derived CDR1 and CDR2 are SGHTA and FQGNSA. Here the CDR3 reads CASSLAPMGGNQPQHF. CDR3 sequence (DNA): TGTGCCAGCAGCTTAGCACCCATGGGAGGCAATCAGCCCCAGCATTTT.

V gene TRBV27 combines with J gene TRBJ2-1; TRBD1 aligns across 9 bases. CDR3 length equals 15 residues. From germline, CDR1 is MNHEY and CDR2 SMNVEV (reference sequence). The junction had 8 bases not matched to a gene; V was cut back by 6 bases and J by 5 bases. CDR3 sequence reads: CASRGPGTGNNEQFF. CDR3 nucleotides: TGTGCCAGCAGAGGTCCCGGGACAGGGAACAATGAGCAGTTCTTC.

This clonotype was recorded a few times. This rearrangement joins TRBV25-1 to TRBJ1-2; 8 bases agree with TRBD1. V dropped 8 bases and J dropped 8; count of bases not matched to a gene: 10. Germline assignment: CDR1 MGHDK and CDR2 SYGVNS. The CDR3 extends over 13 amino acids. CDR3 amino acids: CASWASDRAGYTF. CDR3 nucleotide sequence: TGTGCCAGCTGGGCCTCGGACAGGGCCGGCTACACCTTC.

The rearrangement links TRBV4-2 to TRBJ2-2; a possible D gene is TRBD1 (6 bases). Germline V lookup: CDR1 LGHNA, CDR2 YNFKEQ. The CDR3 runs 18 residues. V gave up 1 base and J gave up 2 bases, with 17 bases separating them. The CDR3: CASSQAPHRASNTGELFF. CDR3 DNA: TGTGCCAGCAGCCAAGCCCCCCACAGGGCAAGTAACACCGGGGAGCTGTTTTTT.

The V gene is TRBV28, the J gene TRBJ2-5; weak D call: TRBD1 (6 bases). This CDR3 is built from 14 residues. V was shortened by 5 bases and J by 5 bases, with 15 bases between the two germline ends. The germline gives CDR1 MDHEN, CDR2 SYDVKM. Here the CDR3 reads CASSRLPQGETQYF. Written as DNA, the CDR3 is TGTGCCAGCAGTAGACTACCCCAGGGGGAGACCCAGTACTTC.

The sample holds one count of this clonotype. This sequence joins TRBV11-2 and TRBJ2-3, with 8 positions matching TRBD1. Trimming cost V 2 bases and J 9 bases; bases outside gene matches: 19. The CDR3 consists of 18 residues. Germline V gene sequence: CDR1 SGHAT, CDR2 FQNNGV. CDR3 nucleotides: TGTGCCAGCAGCTTAAACGTCCCGCGGACAGGGTTCGGGGCGACGCAGTATTTT. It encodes CASSLNVPRTGFGATQYF.

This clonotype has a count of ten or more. CDR3 coding DNA: TGTGCCAGCAGCTTAGGTGGGCAAGCCCAGTTCTTC. Protein product: CASSLGGQAQFF. This chain uses TRBV7-2 with TRBJ2-1; D remains ambiguous. Trimming shortened V by 1 base and J by 13 bases, and 11 bases separated the two germline ends. Germline assignment: CDR1 SGHTA and CDR2 FQGNSA. The CDR3 sequence is 12 residues long.

The CDR3 loop reads CSVRERENGYTF. In DNA form, the CDR3 reads TGCAGTGTTCGGGAGAGAGAGAATGGCTACACCTTC. The chain carries TRBV20-1 and TRBJ1-2; D is uncertain. The CDR3 totals 12 residues. Trimming removed 7 bases at V and 6 bases at J, with 15 bases between. CDR1 is DFQATT and CDR2 is SNEGSKA in the germline V gene (reference sequence).

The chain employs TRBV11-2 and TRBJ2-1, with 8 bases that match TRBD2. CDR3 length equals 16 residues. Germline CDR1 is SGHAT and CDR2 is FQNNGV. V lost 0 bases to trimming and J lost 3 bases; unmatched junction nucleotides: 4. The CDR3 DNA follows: TGTGCCAGCAGCTTAGATCGGGGGGGCCTCTACAATGAGCAGTTCTTC. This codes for CASSLDRGGLYNEQFF.

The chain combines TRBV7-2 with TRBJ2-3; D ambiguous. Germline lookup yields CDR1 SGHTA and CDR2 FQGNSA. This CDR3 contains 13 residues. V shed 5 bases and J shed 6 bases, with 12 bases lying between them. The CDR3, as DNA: TGTGCCAGCAGCACCAGGACCGTGGATACGCAGTATTTT. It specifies CASSTRTVDTQYF.